The 9 T cell receptor beta chains below were found in one sample sequenced in a study of cytomegalovirus exposure and HLA in healthy donors. A multiplex PCR was run with 60 Vbeta primers and 13 Jbeta primers. Generated by immunoSEQ multiplex PCR, the TCRdb table keeps only in-frame clones and is missing some. The sample yields hundreds of thousands of clones, roughly two thirds seen once. Sequenced sample: PBMCs. The receptors derive from a female donor in good health and CMV-seronegative.

In its sample, this clone was seen a few times. V and J are TRBV19 and TRBJ2-7; tentative D call: TRBD2 (6 bases). With 4 bases removed from V and 2 bases from J, the gap between germline ends came to 15 bases. This CDR3 contains 15 residues. The germline gives CDR1 LNHDA, CDR2 SQIVND (reference sequence). For the CDR3, the DNA is TGTGCCAGTAGTAAGGGCAGCGGGCCTACCTACGAGCAGTACTTC. Amino acids: CASSKGSGPTYEQYF.

This clone was counted only a few times. The chain is built from TRBV5-4 and TRBJ2-5; TRBD1 agrees at 7 bases. Trimming at V came to 0 bases and at J to 4 bases, leaving 9 bases not matched to a gene. The CDR3 contains 16 residues. Germline V gene sequence: CDR1 SGHNT, CDR2 YYREEE (reference sequence). CDR3 sequence: CASSLGDSRAGETQYF. The CDR3, as DNA: TGTGCCAGCAGCTTGGGGGACAGCCGGGCCGGAGAGACCCAGTACTTC.

This clone occurred once. Here the CDR3 reads CASSLAWRGNTEAFF. In nucleotides, the CDR3 is TGTGCCAGCAGCTTAGCGTGGAGGGGGAACACTGAAGCTTTCTTT. The chain employs TRBV7-2 and TRBJ1-1; D perhaps matches TRBD1 (5 bases). Germline V gene sequence: CDR1 SGHTA, CDR2 FQGNSA. V gave up 0 bases and J gave up 1 base, with 9 bases separating them. This CDR3 comprises 15 residues.

J is TRBJ2-3 and V is TRBV11-2; 8 positions agree with TRBD2. Looked up from germline, CDR1 is SGHAT and CDR2 is FQNNGV. The CDR3 sequence is 16 residues long. V shed 4 bases, J shed 0 bases, and the junction held 6 bases outside the gene matches. The CDR3 reads CASSWIAGLSTDTQYF. CDR3 DNA: TGTGCCAGCAGCTGGATAGCGGGACTAAGCACAGATACGCAGTATTTT.

The V and J genes are TRBV29-1 and TRBJ2-3; TRBD2 matches 8 bases. This CDR3 is 15 amino acids long. CDR1 and CDR2 (germline): SQVTM, ANQGSEA. The V and J ends lost 6 bases and 1 base, in that order; junction bases with no gene match: 9. Here the CDR3 reads CSVKGAGGGTDTQYF. The DNA for the CDR3 is TGCAGCGTCAAAGGGGCGGGAGGTGGCACAGATACGCAGTATTTT.

The chain has TRBV9 and TRBJ2-7; TRBD2 matches 8 bases. J was trimmed by 3 bases and V by 0 bases; bases with no gene match: 5. The CDR3 has 15 residues. Germline V lookup: CDR1 SGDLS, CDR2 YYNGEE. CDR3 sequence: CASSVGPTSGYEQYF. CDR3 nucleotide sequence: TGTGCCAGCAGCGTAGGCCCCACTAGCGGCTACGAGCAGTACTTC.

This chain joins TRBV4-1 and TRBJ1-2; D gene unclear. The CDR3 totals 16 residues. V was clipped by 0 bases and J by 6 bases, with 17 bases between them. Germline V gene data show CDR1 as MGHRA and CDR2 as YSYEKL. CDR3 in DNA: TGCGCCAGCAGCCAAGAGGATCGGGGAAACAGCAATGGCTACACCTTC. Translation gives CASSQEDRGNSNGYTF.

This sequence joins TRBV5-1 and TRBJ2-2, with 9 bases matching TRBD2. The CDR3 spans 15 residues. The V and J ends lost 5 bases and 6 bases, in that order; junction bases with no gene match: 8. Per germline, CDR1 SGHRS and CDR2 YFSETQ. The CDR3 coding sequence is TGCGCCAGCAGGTTCTTAGCGGGAGCGTCCGGGGAGCTGTTTTTT. This gives the protein CASRFLAGASGELFF. The full variable domain, its missing parts supplied by reference TRBV5-1 and TRBJ2-2, is KAGVTQTPRYLIKTRGQQVTLSCSPISGHRSVSWYQQTPGQGLQFLFEYFSETQRNKGNFPGRFSGRQFSNSRSEMNVSTLELGDSALYLCASRFLAGASGELFFGEGSRLTVL.

The chain joins TRBV27 to TRBJ2-3, with TRBD2 matching over 10 bases. The CDR3 is made up of 16 amino acids. With 5 bases clipped from V and 2 bases from J, the junction kept 7 bases outside the gene matches. Germline CDR1 and CDR2: MNHEY and SMNVEV (reference sequence). This CDR3 is CASSQDSGRLTDTQYF. CDR3 nucleotides: TGTGCCAGCAGTCAAGATAGCGGGAGGCTCACAGATACGCAGTATTTT.